This entry lists 6 T cell receptor beta chains sequenced from one sample in a study of blood T cell repertoires in COVID-19. Sequencing was performed with immunoSEQ multiplex PCR; in TCRdb, only in-frame clones are kept and a portion is missing. The sample yields approximately 97,000 clones, 70% to 85% seen once. Sequenced input: peripheral blood. Receptors were obtained from a human donor in a cohort sampled during active COVID-19.

The CDR3 DNA reads TGTGCCAGCTCGCCCGAACGGGGGTACACTGAAGCTTTCTTT. It translates to CASSPERGYTEAFF. The chain combines TRBV18 with TRBJ1-1; possible D gene TRBD1, 5 bases. Germline CDR1 and CDR2: KGHSH and LQKENI. V lost 6 bases, J lost 3 bases, and 14 bases lay in between. The CDR3 runs 14 residues. The full variable domain, its missing parts supplied by reference TRBV18 and TRBJ1-1, is NAGVMQNPRHLVRRRGQEARLRCSPMKGHSHVYWYRQLPEEGLKFMVYLQKENIIDESGMPKERFSAEFPKEGPSILRIQQVVRGDSAAYFCASSPERGYTEAFFGQGTRLTVV.

This clone was picked up a small number of times. The genes are TRBV6-5 and TRBJ2-5; TRBD1 agrees at 9 bases. Germline V gene sequence: CDR1 MNHEY, CDR2 SVGAGI. With 10 bases clipped from V and 5 bases from J, the junction kept 5 bases outside the gene matches. The CDR3 has 12 residues. CDR3 amino acids: CATGTGGETQYF. The DNA of the CDR3 is TGTGCCACCGGAACAGGGGGCGAGACCCAGTACTTC.

This clone was recorded once. The J gene is TRBJ2-7, the V gene TRBV24-1, with a weak D call TRBD1 (5 bases). Germline assignment: CDR1 KGHDR and CDR2 SFDVKD. The CDR3 is 13 residues long. V dropped 0 bases and J dropped 6 bases, with 8 bases sitting between them. DNA of the CDR3: TGTGCCACCAGTGATTTGTTCAGGGCCGAGCAGTACTTC. Translated: CATSDLFRAEQYF.

The V gene is TRBV4-3, the J gene TRBJ2-1; the D is unclear. The CDR3 contains 15 residues. Deletions cut 0 bases from V and 5 bases from J, with 11 bases between. Germline V CDR1 and CDR2: LGHNA, YSLEER. CDR3 loop: CASSQDRFLNNEQFF. The DNA of the CDR3 is TGCGCCAGCAGCCAAGATAGATTCTTGAACAATGAGCAGTTCTTC.

This clone showed up just once. J is TRBJ2-3 and V is TRBV29-1, with 7 nucleotides matching TRBD2. CDR1 and CDR2 (germline): SQVTM, ANQGSEA. The CDR3 spans 16 residues. With 6 bases clipped from V and 0 bases from J, the junction kept 12 bases outside the gene matches. Written as DNA, the CDR3 is TGCAGCGTAAACAGGCTCTCTAGCGGAAGCACAGATACGCAGTATTTT. The encoded protein is CSVNRLSSGSTDTQYF.

The chain links TRBV13 to TRBJ1-2; 8 bases map to TRBD1. V was pared by 2 bases and J by 6 bases, with 8 bases of the junction left unmatched. The V gene's germline CDR1 is PRHDT and CDR2 FYEKMQ (reference sequence). The CDR3 has 15 amino acids. CDR3 protein: CASSLPGQGLDGYTF. As DNA, the CDR3 is TGTGCCAGCAGCTTACCAGGACAGGGACTGGATGGCTACACCTTC.